The next 18 T cell receptor beta chains were all read from a single sample in a study of blood T cell repertoires in COVID-19. TCRdb keeps only in-frame clones here, not all; method: immunoSEQ multiplex PCR. The table lists 100,000 or so clones, about 80% of them singletons. Sequencing input: peripheral blood. The receptors were sampled from a human donor in a cohort sampled during active COVID-19.

The V and J genes are TRBV11-3 and TRBJ2-7; no firm D call. Trimming cost V 1 base and J 4 bases, with 8 bases left between them. CDR1 is SGHNT, CDR2 YENEEA, per germline. CDR3 length: 13 amino acids. This CDR3 reads CASSLGVNYEQYF. Here the CDR3 DNA reads TGTGCCAGCAGCTTAGGCGTGAATTACGAGCAGTACTTC.

The chain employs TRBV6-5 and TRBJ2-1, with 9 bases that match TRBD2. CDR1 is MNHEY, CDR2 SVGAGI, per germline. V gave up 7 bases and J gave up 2 bases; unmatched junction bases: 6. CDR3 length equals 15 residues. DNA for the CDR3: TGTGCCAGCACCCAATTAGCGGGAGCCTACAATGAGCAGTTCTTC. Amino acid sequence: CASTQLAGAYNEQFF.

This rearrangement joins TRBV11-3 to TRBJ2-3; weak D call: TRBD1 (5 bases). The V end was cut by 1 base, the J end by 9 bases, with 11 bases between. The germline V gene encodes CDR1 SGHNT and CDR2 YENEEA. This CDR3 comprises 13 residues. The CDR3 reads CASSLGLGATQYF. The CDR3 DNA sequence: TGTGCCAGCAGCTTAGGGCTTGGGGCCACGCAGTATTTT. Full variable domain (missing parts from reference TRBV11-3 and TRBJ2-3): EAGVVQSPRYKIIEKKQPVAFWCNPISGHNTLYWYLQNLGQGPELLIRYENEEAVDDSQLPKDRFSAERLKGVDSTLKIQPAELGDSAVYLCASSLGLGATQYFGPGTRLTVL.

This CDR3 reads CASSLLEQDYGYTF. The DNA for the CDR3 is TGTGCCAGCAGCTTACTGGAGCAAGACTATGGCTACACCTTC. The chain uses TRBV7-2 and TRBJ1-2; D gene ambiguous. The CDR3 runs 14 residues. Trimming stripped 2 bases from V and 3 bases from J, with 10 bases between. Per germline, CDR1 SGHTA and CDR2 FQGNSA.

About this clone itself: The sample holds other DNA sequences that translate to the same CDR3. The rearrangement joins TRBV15 to TRBJ1-5; 7 bases agree with TRBD1. This CDR3 has 13 residues. Germline V gene lookup returns CDR1 LNHNV and CDR2 YYDKDF (reference sequence). Trimming at V came to 8 bases and at J to 1 base, leaving 2 bases not matched to a gene. CDR3 residues: CATAQGSNQPQHF. CDR3 nucleotides: TGTGCCACCGCACAGGGGAGCAATCAGCCCCAGCATTTT.

In its sample, this clone was seen once. CDR3 coding DNA: TGCGCCAGCAGCGTGGGGACTAGCGGAAACACAGATACGCAGTATTTT. Its protein is CASSVGTSGNTDTQYF. The chain recombines TRBV5-1 with TRBJ2-3, with 11 bases identical to TRBD2. Losses at the gene ends were 4 bases for V and 2 bases for J; bases not matched to a gene: 6. The CDR3 is made up of 16 amino acids. The germline V gene has CDR1 SGHRS and CDR2 YFSETQ.

The chain combines TRBV2 with TRBJ1-5; the D gene is possibly TRBD1 (5 bases). V dropped 3 bases and J dropped 3 bases, with 15 bases sitting between them. This CDR3 region has 16 residues. Germline assignment: CDR1 SNHLY and CDR2 FYNNEI. DNA for the CDR3: TGTGCCAGCAGTGACGACAGTTCGAGGAACAATCAGCCCCAGCATTTT. Protein sequence: CASSDDSSRNNQPQHF.

The V call is TRBV3-1 (or the pseudogene TRBV3-2), the J call TRBJ2-3, with TRBD2 identical over 10 bases. The germline V gene encodes CDR1 LGHDT and CDR2 YNNKEL (reference sequence). Trimming cost V 7 bases and J 6 bases; bases outside gene matches: 13. CDR3 length: 16 amino acids. The CDR3 is CASTSSPAGGPDTQYF. The CDR3 DNA is TGTGCCAGCACCTCTTCCCCAGCGGGAGGGCCGGATACGCAGTATTTT.

The V and J genes are TRBV7-2 and TRBJ2-7; TRBD1 matches 11 bases. Germline lookup yields CDR1 SGHTA and CDR2 FQGNSA. After removal of 5 bases from V and 3 bases from J, the junction contained 6 bases not matched to a gene. This CDR3 spans 15 amino acids. As DNA, the CDR3 is TGTGCCAGCAGCCGCACCGGGACAGGGGGCTACGAGCAGTACTTC. Its translation is CASSRTGTGGYEQYF.

This rearrangement joins TRBV25-1 to TRBJ2-7, with 9 positions matching TRBD2. Germline lookup yields CDR1 MGHDK and CDR2 SYGVNS. The CDR3 has 17 residues. V gave up 4 bases and J gave up 2 bases; unmatched junction bases: 12. The CDR3, as DNA: TGTGCCAGCAGTGCATCCAGTACGGGCGGGAGGGCCTACGAGCAGTACTTC. It encodes CASSASSTGGRAYEQYF.

This chain uses TRBV12-3 or TRBV12-4 with TRBJ2-5; 8 nucleotides match TRBD1. This CDR3 is 13 amino acids long. Trimming at V came to 4 bases and at J to 3 bases, leaving 1 base not matched to a gene. The CDR3 DNA follows: TGTGCCAGCAGTTACAGGGGGAAAGAGACCCAGTACTTC. Amino acids: CASSYRGKETQYF.

V usage is TRBV6-5 and J usage is TRBJ2-5; the D gene is possibly TRBD1 (5 bases). Germline V gives CDR1 MNHEY, CDR2 SVGAGI. V was clipped by 7 bases and J by 5 bases, with 17 bases between them. This CDR3 spans 14 amino acids. CDR3 region: CASTLGVKGETQYF. The CDR3 DNA sequence: TGTGCCAGCACCTTAGGGGTGAAGGGGGAGACCCAGTACTTC.

The chain has TRBV7-2 and TRBJ2-5; 7 bases map to TRBD2. The junction had 8 bases not matched to a gene; V was cut back by 5 bases and J by 2 bases. The CDR3 has 15 amino acids. Germline loops: CDR1 SGHTA, CDR2 FQGNSA. CDR3 in amino acids: CASSPDGLVQETQYF. The CDR3 coding sequence is TGTGCCAGCAGCCCGGACGGACTAGTACAAGAGACCCAGTACTTC.

This clone was observed many times. The chain joins TRBV19 to TRBJ2-7; 9 positions agree with TRBD2. The trim removed 5 bases at V and 2 bases at J, leaving 4 bases unmatched. Germline CDR1 reads LNHDA; CDR2 reads SQIVND (reference sequence). The length of the CDR3 is 14 residues. CDR3 protein: CASSRASGTYEQYF. CDR3 bases: TGTGCCAGTAGTCGAGCTAGCGGGACCTACGAGCAGTACTTC.

The chain joins TRBV3-1 (or the pseudogene TRBV3-2) to TRBJ1-4; 8 nucleotides match TRBD1. Losses at the gene ends were 4 bases for V and 5 bases for J; bases not matched to a gene: 3. Germline V CDR1 and CDR2: LGHDT, YNNKEL (reference sequence). The CDR3 length is 14 residues. The CDR3 region has the DNA TGTGCCAGCAGCCTACGGACAGGGAATGAAAAACTGTTTTTT. The encoded protein is CASSLRTGNEKLFF.

This clone occurred a few times. The gene calls are TRBV2 and TRBJ2-7; TRBD1 might be the D (6 bases). V dropped 8 bases and J dropped 4 bases, with 12 bases sitting between them. The CDR3 consists of 12 residues. Per the germline V gene, CDR1 is SNHLY and CDR2 is FYNNEI. The CDR3 DNA is TGTGCCAGCGGGCCACAGGGTTACGAGCAGTACTTC. The encoded protein is CASGPQGYEQYF. Variable domain in full (rest from reference TRBV2 and TRBJ2-7): EPEVTQTPSHQVTQMGQEVILRCVPISNHLYFYWYRQILGQKVEFLVSFYNNEISEKSEIFDDQFSVERPDGSNFTLKIRSTKLEDSAMYFCASGPQGYEQYFGPGTRLTVT.

The rearrangement links TRBV5-1 to TRBJ1-1, with 7 bases that match TRBD1. The CDR3 totals 15 residues. The V gene's germline CDR1 is SGHRS and CDR2 YFSETQ. Losses at the gene ends were 4 bases for V and 4 bases for J; bases not matched to a gene: 10. The CDR3 protein is CASSTQGGRFTEAFF. DNA of the CDR3: TGCGCCAGCAGCACCCAGGGGGGAAGATTCACTGAAGCTTTCTTT.

The chain links TRBV5-6 to TRBJ2-5, with TRBD2 matching 8 bases. V gave up 1 base and J gave up 7 bases; unmatched junction bases: 6. CDR3 size: 14 residues. Looked up from germline, CDR1 is SGHDT and CDR2 is YYEEEE. The CDR3 loop reads CASSLPQRGSTQYF. The CDR3 region has the DNA TGTGCCAGCAGCTTGCCCCAGCGGGGGTCGACCCAGTACTTC.